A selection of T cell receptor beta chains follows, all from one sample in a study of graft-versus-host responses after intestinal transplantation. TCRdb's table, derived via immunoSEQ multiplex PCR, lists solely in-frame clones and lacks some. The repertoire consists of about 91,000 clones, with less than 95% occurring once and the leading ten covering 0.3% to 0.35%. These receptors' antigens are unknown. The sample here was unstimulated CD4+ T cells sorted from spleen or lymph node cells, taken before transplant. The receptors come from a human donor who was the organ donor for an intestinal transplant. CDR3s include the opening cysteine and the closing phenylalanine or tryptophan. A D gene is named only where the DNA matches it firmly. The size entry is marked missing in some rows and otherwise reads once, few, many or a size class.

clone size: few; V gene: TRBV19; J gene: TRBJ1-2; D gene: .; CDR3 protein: CASSDRSNYGYTF; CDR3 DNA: TGTGCCAGTAGTGACAGGTCTAACTATGGCTACACCTTC
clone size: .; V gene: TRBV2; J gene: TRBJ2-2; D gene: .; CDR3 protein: CASKMEGSSKNTGELFF; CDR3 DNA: TGTGCCAGCAAAATGGAGGGGTCGTCTAAGAACACCGGGGAGCTGTTTTTT
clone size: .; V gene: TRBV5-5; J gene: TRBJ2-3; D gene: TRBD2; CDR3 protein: CASSSTRLAGGADTQYF; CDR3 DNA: TGTGCCAGCAGCTCCACCAGACTAGCGGGAGGCGCAGATACGCAGTATTTT
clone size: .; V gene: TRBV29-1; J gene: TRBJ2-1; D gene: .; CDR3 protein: CSGLLAPFYNEQFF; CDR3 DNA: TGCAGCGGGCTCCTAGCGCCTTTTTACAATGAGCAGTTCTTC
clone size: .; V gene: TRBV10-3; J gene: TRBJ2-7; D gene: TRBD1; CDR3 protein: CAISEGQGGLEQYF; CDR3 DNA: TGTGCCATCAGTGAAGGACAGGGGGGGCTCGAGCAGTACTTC
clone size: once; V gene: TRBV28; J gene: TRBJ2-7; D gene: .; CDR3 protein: CASSYGGRVVEQYF; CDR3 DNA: TGTGCCAGCAGTTACGGGGGGCGCGTCGTCGAGCAGTACTTC
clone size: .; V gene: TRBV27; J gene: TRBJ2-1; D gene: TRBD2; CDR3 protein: CASRFGTSAYNEQFF; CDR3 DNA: TGTGCCAGCAGGTTCGGGACTAGCGCTTACAATGAGCAGTTCTTC
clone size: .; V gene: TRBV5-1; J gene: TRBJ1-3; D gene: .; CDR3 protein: CASSFAGARNTIYF; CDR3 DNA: TGCGCCAGCAGCTTCGCGGGGGCGCGAAACACCATATATTTT
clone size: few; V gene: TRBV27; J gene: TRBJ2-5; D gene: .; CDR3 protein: CASQMGQGQTQYF; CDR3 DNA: TGTGCCAGCCAAATGGGTCAGGGGCAGACCCAGTACTTC
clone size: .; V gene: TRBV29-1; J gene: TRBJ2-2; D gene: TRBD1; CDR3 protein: CSVMDRGRGGELFF; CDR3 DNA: TGCAGCGTTATGGACAGGGGGCGGGGCGGGGAGCTGTTTTTT
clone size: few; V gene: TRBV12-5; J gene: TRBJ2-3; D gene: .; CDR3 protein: CASGLVSRGYQGDTQYF; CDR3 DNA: TGTGCTAGTGGTTTGGTATCCCGGGGGTATCAAGGAGATACGCAGTATTTT
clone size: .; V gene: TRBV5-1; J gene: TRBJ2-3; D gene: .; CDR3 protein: CASGPLVSTDTQYF; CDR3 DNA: TGCGCCAGCGGCCCCCTAGTTTCGACGGATACGCAGTATTTT
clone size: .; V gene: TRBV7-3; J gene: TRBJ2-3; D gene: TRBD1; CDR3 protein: CASSLNGQGGTDTQYF; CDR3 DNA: TGTGCCAGCAGCTTAAACGGGCAGGGGGGCACAGATACGCAGTATTTT
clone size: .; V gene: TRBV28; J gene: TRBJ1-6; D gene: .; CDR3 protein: CASSFQGRYNSPLHF; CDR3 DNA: TGTGCCAGCAGTTTTCAGGGAAGGTATAATTCACCCCTCCACTTT
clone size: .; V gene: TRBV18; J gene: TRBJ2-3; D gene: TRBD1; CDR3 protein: CASSQRTGARGDTQYF; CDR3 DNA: TGTGCCAGCTCACAACGGACAGGGGCGAGGGGAGATACGCAGTATTTT